The 3 T cell receptor beta chains reported below all come from one sample, sequenced in a study of spatial heterogeneity in lung cancer. Study results and limitations: Intratumoral expanded alpha and beta TCR counts were found to track tumor mutation counts.

These receptors' antigens are unknown. TCRdb fed the 5' RACE reads into MiXCR, producing one record per CDR3 protein. Of thousands of distinct CDR3 sequences in the sample, roughly an eighth were seen once. Time point of the sample: sample taken at primary tumor resection. Sequencing was performed on lung tumor tissue, taken at surgery. These receptors were collected from a male donor with early-stage non-small cell lung cancer.

This clonotype is categorized as medium-sized. This beta chain represents an off-target read in a library built for alpha chains; its size is of limited meaning. The chain carries TRBV2 and TRBJ2-6; D is unclear. This CDR3 spans 16 amino acids. Germline CDR1 reads SNHLY; CDR2 reads FYNNEI. The V and J ends lost 6 bases and 0 bases respectively, with 12 bases between them. In DNA form, the CDR3 reads TGTGCCAGCAGCCCCGGGTACGCCTCTGGGGCCAACGTCCTGACTTTC. Translating it yields CASSPGYASGANVLTF.

This clonotype came up many times. Because the library targeted alpha chains, this beta chain is an off-target read whose size means little. The V and J genes are TRBV10-3 and TRBJ1-1, with D possibly matching TRBD1 (5 bases). There are 14 residues in the CDR3. Trimming took off 2 bases at V and 3 bases at J, with 10 bases between the two ends. Germline V gives CDR1 ENHRY, CDR2 SYGVKD. The CDR3 is CAISETAGDTEAFF. The CDR3, as DNA: TGTGCCATCAGTGAGACGGCGGGGGACACTGAAGCTTTCTTT.

This clonotype was detected ten times or more. Little can be read into the size of this beta chain, an off-target read in a library designed for alpha chains. V usage is TRBV6-6 and J usage is TRBJ2-3; TRBD2 might be the D (7 bases). The CDR3 has 13 residues. With 8 bases removed from V and 6 bases from J, the gap between germline ends came to 15 bases. Germline assignment: CDR1 MNHNY and CDR2 SVGAGI (reference sequence). The DNA for the CDR3 is TGTGCCAGCTCCGCGGGGGCTACGGATACGCAGTATTTT. Amino acids: CASSAGATDTQYF.